This T cell receptor beta chain was identified in a study of T cells in narcolepsy. Turning to the study itself: Enrolled donors included narcolepsy type 1 or type 2 patients and healthy controls. Findings and limits, study-wide: Autoreactive clone sequences were missing from some blood memory CD4+ repertoires. Same-patient CSF and blood CD4+ T cell clonotypes included HCRT-specific and TRIB2-specific autoreactive ones. Healthy controls reportedly lacked the autoreactive clonotypes serially found in patients' blood.

The table came from immunoSEQ multiplex PCR; TCRdb's copy has only in-frame clones and leaves some out. This sample has tens of thousands of clones, with roughly four fifths found just once. Details on this clone: The antigen remains unidentified.

There are 13 residues in the CDR3. CDR1 is SGHDT and CDR2 is YYEEEE in the germline V gene. V was shortened by 2 bases and J by 1 base, with 6 bases between the two germline ends. The TCR was taken from a human donor with narcolepsy. The sample taken for sequencing was CD45RA- memory CD4+ T cells from PBMCs. This chain links TRBV5-6 with TRBJ2-5; D remains ambiguous. The CDR3 DNA is TGTGCCAGCAGCTTACGGTCCCAAGAGACCCAGTACTTC. It is translated as CASSLRSQETQYF.